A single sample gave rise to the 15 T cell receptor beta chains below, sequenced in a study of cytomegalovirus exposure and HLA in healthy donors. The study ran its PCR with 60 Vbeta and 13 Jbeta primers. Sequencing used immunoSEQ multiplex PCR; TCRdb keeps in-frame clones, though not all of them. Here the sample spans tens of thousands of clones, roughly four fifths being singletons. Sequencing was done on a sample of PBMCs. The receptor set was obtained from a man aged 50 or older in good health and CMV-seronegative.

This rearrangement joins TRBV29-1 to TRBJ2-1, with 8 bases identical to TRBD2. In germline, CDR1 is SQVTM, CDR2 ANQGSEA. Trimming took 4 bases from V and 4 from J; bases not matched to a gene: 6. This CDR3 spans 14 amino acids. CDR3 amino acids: CSVGRSSGYNEQFF. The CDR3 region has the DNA TGCAGCGTTGGCCGTTCTAGCGGGTACAATGAGCAGTTCTTC.

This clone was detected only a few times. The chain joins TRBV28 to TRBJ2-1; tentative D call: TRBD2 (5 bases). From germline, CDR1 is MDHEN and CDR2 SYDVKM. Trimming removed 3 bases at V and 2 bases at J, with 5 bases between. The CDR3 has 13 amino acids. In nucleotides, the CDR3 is TGTGCCAGCAGTTTCGGGGCCTACAATGAGCAGTTCTTC. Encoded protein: CASSFGAYNEQFF.

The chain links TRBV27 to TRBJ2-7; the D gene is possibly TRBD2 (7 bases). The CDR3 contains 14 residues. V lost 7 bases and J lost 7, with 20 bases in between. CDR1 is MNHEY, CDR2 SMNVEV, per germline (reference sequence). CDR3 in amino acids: CASTSRGPPAEQYF. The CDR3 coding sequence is TGTGCCAGCACTTCGCGGGGGCCTCCGGCGGAGCAGTACTTC.

CDR3 sequence (DNA): TGCGCCAGCAGCCAAGTAGTCATCCGCACAGATACGCAGTATTTT. Its translation is CASSQVVIRTDTQYF. The gene calls are TRBV4-1 and TRBJ2-3; D is uncertain. This CDR3 comprises 15 residues. Germline V CDR1 and CDR2: MGHRA, YSYEKL. The germline V and J ends were trimmed by 1 base and 1 base, with 9 bases remaining between them.

The CDR3 region has the DNA TGTGCCAGCAGTGAAATAAGCGGGGGCACAGATACGCAGTATTTT. This sequence encodes CASSEISGGTDTQYF. V gene TRBV2 combines with J gene TRBJ2-3; 7 bases align to TRBD2. Unmatched junction bases numbered 3, after V lost 2 bases and J lost 1 base. This CDR3 comprises 15 residues. Germline V CDR1 and CDR2: SNHLY, FYNNEI. The full variable domain, in which reference TRBV2 and TRBJ2-3 provide the parts outside the CDR3, is EPEVTQTPSHQVTQMGQEVILRCVPISNHLYFYWYRQILGQKVEFLVSFYNNEISEKSEIFDDQFSVERPDGSNFTLKIRSTKLEDSAMYFCASSEISGGTDTQYFGPGTRLTVL.

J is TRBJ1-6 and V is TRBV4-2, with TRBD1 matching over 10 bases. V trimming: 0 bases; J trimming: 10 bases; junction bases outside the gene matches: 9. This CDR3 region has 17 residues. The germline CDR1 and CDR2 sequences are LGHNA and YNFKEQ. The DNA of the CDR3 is TGTGCCAGCAGCCAAGATCTTCCTGGGACAGGGGAATCACCCCTCCACTTT. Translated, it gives CASSQDLPGTGESPLHF.

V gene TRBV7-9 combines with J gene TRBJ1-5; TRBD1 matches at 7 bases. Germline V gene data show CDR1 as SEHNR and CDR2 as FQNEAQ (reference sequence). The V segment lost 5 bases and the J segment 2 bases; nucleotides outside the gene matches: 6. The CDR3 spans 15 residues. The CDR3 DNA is TGTGCCAGCAGCCCCCAGGGGGATCGCAATCAGCCCCAGCATTTT. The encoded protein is CASSPQGDRNQPQHF.

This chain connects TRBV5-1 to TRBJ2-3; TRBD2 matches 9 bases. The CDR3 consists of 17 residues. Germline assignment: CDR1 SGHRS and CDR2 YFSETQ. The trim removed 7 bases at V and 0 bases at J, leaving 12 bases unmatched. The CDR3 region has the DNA TGCGCCAGCCACAGGACTAGCGCCACCAGCAGCACAGATACGCAGTATTTT. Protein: CASHRTSATSSTDTQYF.

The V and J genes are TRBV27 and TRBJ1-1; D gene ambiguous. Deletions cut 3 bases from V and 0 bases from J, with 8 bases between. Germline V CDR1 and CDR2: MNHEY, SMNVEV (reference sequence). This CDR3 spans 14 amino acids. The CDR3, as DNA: TGTGCCAGCAGTTTTGGCCTCATGAACACTGAAGCTTTCTTT. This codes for CASSFGLMNTEAFF.

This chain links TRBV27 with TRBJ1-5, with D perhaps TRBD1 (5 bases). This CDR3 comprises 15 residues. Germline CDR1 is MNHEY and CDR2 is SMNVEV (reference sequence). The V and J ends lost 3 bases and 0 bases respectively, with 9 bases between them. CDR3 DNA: TGTGCCAGCAGTTTCGGGCAGGGTAGCAATCAGCCCCAGCATTTT. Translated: CASSFGQGSNQPQHF.

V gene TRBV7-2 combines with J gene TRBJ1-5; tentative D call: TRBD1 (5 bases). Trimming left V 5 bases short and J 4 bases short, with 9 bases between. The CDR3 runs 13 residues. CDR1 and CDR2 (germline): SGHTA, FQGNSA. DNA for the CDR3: TGTGCCAGCAGCCCCGACAGAAATCAGCCCCAGCATTTT. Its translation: CASSPDRNQPQHF. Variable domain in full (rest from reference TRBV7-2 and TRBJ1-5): GAGVSQSPSNKVTEKGKDVELRCDPISGHTALYWYRQSLGQGLEFLIYFQGNSAPDKSGLPSDRFSAERTGGSVSTLTIQRTQQEDSAVYLCASSPDRNQPQHFGDGTRLSIL.

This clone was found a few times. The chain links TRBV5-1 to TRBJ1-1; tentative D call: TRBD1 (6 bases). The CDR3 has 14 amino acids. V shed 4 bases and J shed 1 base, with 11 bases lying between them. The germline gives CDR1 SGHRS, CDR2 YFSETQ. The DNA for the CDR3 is TGCGCCAGCAGCCCCCGGGGGGCGAACACTGAAGCTTTCTTT. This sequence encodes CASSPRGANTEAFF. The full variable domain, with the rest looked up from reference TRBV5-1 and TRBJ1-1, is KAGVTQTPRYLIKTRGQQVTLSCSPISGHRSVSWYQQTPGQGLQFLFEYFSETQRNKGNFPGRFSGRQFSNSRSEMNVSTLELGDSALYLCASSPRGANTEAFFGQGTRLTVV.

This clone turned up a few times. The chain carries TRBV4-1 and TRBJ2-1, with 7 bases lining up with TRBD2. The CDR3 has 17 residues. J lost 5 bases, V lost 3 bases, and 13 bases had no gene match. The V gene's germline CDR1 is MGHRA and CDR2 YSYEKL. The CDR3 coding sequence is TGCGCCAGCAGCCACGCCACCGGACTAAGCGGGGACAATGAGCAGTTCTTC. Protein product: CASSHATGLSGDNEQFF.

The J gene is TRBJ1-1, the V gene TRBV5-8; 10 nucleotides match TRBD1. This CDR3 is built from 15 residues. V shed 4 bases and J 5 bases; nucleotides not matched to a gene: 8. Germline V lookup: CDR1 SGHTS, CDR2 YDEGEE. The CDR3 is CASSLGTGVWTEAFF. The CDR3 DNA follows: TGTGCCAGCAGCCTAGGGACAGGGGTGTGGACTGAAGCTTTCTTT.

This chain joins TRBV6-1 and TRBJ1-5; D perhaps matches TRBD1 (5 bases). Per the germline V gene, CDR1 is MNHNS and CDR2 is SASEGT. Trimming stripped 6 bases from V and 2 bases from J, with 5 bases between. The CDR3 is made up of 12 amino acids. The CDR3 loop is CASRQGNQPQHF. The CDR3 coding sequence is TGTGCCAGCAGACAGGGCAATCAGCCCCAGCATTTT.